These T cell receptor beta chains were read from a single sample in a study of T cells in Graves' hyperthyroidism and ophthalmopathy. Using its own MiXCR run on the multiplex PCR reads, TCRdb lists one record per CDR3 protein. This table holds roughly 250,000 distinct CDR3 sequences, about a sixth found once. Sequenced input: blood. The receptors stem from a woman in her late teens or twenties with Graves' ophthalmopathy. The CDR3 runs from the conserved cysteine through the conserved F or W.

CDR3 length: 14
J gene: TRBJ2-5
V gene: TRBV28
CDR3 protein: CASSSPREQETQYF

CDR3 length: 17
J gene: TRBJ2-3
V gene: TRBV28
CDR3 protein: CASSSHPGGAGKDTQYF

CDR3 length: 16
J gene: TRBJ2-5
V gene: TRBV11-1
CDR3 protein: CASRRDRGMTQETQYF

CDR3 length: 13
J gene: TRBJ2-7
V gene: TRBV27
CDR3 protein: CASRRGGTYEQYF

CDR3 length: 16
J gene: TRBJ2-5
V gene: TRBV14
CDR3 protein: CASSQDRYGLEETQYF

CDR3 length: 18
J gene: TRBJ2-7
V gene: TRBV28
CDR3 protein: CASNPTVRTSGSFGEQYF

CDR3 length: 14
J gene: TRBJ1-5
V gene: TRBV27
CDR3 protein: CASSLRGWDQPQHF

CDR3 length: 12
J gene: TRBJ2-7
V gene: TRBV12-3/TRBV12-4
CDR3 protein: CASSLSGGEQYF

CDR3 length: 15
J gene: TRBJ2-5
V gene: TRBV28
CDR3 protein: CASSRRSGSPETQYF

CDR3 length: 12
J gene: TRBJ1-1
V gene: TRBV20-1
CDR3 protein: CSARPTGTEAFF

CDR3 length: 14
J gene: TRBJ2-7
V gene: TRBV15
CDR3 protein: CATSRDQRNYEQYF

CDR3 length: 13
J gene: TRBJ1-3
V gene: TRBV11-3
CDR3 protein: CASRADSGNTIYF

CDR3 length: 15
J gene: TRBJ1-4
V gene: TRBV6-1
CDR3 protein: CASRDNSRANEKLFF

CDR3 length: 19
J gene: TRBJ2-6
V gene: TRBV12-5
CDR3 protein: CASGNIIDRGVSGANVLTF

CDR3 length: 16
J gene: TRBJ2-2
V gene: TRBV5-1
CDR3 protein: CASSTGSGANTGELFF

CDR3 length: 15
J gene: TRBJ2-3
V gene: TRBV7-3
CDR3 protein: CASSLGTGFPDTQYF

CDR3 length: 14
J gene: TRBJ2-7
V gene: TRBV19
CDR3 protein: CASSISGFSYEQYF

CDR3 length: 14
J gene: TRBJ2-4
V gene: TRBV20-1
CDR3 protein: CSAHDSLAENIQYF

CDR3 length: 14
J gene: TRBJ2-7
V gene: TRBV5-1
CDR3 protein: CASSLLAETYEQYF

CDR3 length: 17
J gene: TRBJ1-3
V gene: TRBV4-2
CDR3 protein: CASSQGAGTGSGNTIYF

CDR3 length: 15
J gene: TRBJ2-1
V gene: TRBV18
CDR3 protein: CASSPAGTGSGEQFF

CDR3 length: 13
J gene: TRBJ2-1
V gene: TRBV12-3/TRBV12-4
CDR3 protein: CASDTGGLNEQFF

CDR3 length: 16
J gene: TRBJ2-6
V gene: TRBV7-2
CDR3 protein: CASSLAGGHGANVLTF

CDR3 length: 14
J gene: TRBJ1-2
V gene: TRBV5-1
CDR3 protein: CASSLAHRAYGYTF

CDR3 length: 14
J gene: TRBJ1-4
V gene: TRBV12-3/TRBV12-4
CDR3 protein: CASSRHLTNEKLFF

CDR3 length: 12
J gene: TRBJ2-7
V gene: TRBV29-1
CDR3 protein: CSAAWGSYEQYF

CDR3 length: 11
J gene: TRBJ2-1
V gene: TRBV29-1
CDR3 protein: CSAAEVDEQFF

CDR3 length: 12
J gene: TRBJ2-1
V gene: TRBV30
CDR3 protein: CAWSRSGAEQFF

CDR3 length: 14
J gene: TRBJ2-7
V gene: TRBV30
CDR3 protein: CAWSRQDIGYEQYF

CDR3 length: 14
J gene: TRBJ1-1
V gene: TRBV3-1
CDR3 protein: CASSLKGPLTEAFF

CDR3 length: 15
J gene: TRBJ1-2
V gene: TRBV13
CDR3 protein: CASSLATGANYGYTF

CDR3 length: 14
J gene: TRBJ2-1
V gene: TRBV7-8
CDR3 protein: CASSTTDRARGQFF

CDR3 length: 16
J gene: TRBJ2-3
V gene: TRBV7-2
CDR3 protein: CASRYSGGASTDTQYF

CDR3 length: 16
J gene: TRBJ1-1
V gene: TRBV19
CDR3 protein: CASTEGQVYQNTEAFF

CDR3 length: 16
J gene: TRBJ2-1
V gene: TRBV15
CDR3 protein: CATSRSKGQGPNEQFF

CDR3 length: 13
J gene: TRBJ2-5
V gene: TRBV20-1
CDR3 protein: CSAFGQWEETQYF

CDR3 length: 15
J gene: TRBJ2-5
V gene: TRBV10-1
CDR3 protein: CASSEYGTDEETQYF

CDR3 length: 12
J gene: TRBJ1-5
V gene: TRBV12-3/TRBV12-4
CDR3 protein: CASSFANQPQHF

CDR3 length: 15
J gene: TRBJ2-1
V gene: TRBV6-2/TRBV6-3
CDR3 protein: CASSLGEGVRGEQFF

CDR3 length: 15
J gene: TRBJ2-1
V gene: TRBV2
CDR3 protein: CASSPWTGADNEQFF

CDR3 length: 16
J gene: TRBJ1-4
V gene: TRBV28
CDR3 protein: CASSSQGVATNEKLFF

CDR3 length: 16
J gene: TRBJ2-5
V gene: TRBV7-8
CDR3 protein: CASSLTGTGGVQTQYF

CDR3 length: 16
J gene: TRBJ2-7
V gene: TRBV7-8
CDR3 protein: CASSLAFGESSYEQYF

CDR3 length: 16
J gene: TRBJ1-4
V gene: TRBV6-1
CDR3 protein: CASSEEWTGRGEKLFF

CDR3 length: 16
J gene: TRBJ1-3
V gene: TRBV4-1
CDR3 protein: CASSHNAADSGNTIYF

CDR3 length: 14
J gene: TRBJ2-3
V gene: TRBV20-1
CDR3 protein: CSARWAVSTDTQYF

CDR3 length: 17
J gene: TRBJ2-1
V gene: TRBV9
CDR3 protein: CASSVAVSGSADNEQFF

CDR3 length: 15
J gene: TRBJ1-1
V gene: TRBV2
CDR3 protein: CASSELGQALRIAFF

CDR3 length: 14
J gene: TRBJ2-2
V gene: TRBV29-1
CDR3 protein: CSVVADANTGELFF

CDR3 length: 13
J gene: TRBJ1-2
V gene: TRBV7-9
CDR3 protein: CASSLVGAWGYTF

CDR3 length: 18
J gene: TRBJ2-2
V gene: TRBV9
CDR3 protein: CASSPTRAPSTDTGELFF

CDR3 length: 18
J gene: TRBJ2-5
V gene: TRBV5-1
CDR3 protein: CASSSNIPGLAIKETQYF

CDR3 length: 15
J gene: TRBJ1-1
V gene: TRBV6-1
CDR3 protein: CASRGRQGVTTEAFF